Presented here are 4 T cell receptor beta chains from one specimen sequenced in a study of molecular identifiers for immune sequencing clone quantification. TCRdb reprocessed the PCR reads with MiXCR, giving one entry per CDR3 protein. The sample holds around 470,000 distinct CDR3 sequences, under 30% seen once. The material sequenced was naive CD8+ T cells from blood, with Jurkat cell RNA spiked in. Subset reported: FACS-sorted CD8+CD4-CCR7+CD45RA+ naive T cells. The receptors were gathered from a human donor in good health. Some libraries in this study had Jurkat cell RNA spiked in.

The chain joins TRBV7-2 to TRBJ2-1; D is unresolved. V was cut by 8 bases and J by 3 bases, with 11 bases left in between. Germline lookup yields CDR1 SGHTA and CDR2 FQGNSA. This CDR3 is built from 13 residues. The CDR3 sequence: CASQLSSYNEQFF. The CDR3 coding sequence is TGTGCCAGCCAACTATCAAGCTACAATGAGCAGTTCTTC.

This clonotype was picked up a small number of times. The V call is TRBV11-2, the J call TRBJ2-7; possible D gene TRBD1, 6 bases. This CDR3 spans 15 amino acids. Germline-derived CDR1 and CDR2 are SGHAT and FQNNGV. Trimming stripped 3 bases from V and 2 bases from J, with 14 bases between. CDR3 protein: CASSLLTGTPYEQYF. The CDR3 DNA reads as TGTGCCAGCAGCTTGTTGACAGGTACCCCCTACGAGCAGTACTTC.

The chain links TRBV15 to TRBJ1-1; D may be TRBD1 (6 bases). V was clipped by 0 bases and J by 5 bases, with 16 bases between them. The CDR3 has 16 amino acids. The germline gives CDR1 LNHNV, CDR2 YYDKDF (reference sequence). The CDR3 DNA is TGTGCCACCAGCAGAGAGGAGGGGGGGGTACAGACTGAAGCTTTCTTT. Translated, it gives CATSREEGGVQTEAFF.

To note about this clonotype: Because it lacks the conserved phenylalanine or tryptophan at the end, this CDR3 is likely a read error. J is TRBJ1-5 and V is TRBV15, with D uncertain. This CDR3 has 14 residues. From germline, CDR1 is LNHNV and CDR2 YYDKDF (reference sequence). Trimming shortened V by 3 bases and J by 0 bases, and 6 bases separated the two germline ends. The CDR3 is CATSSYDSNQPQHS. The CDR3 DNA is TGTGCCACCAGCAGCTACGATAGCAATCAGCCCCAGCATTCT.